These 17 T cell receptor beta chains originate from one sample sequenced in a study of type 1 regulatory T cells. For these receptors, no antigen is known. From the reads, TCRdb called clonotypes with MiXCR, one entry per CDR3 protein. The sample has about 65,000 distinct CDR3 sequences, about 48% seen once. Sequenced input: cultured non-Tr1 T cells, either the whole culture or a sorted T cell fraction (not recorded which). Every receptor here comes from a human donor in good health.

The chain joins TRBV12-3 or TRBV12-4 to TRBJ2-5; TRBD1 aligns across 7 bases. CDR3 length: 14 amino acids. With V trimmed by 7 bases and J by 3 bases, 8 bases remained unmatched. The chain's CDR3 is CASTYGTVKETQYF. CDR3 nucleotides: TGTGCCAGCACTTACGGGACAGTTAAAGAGACCCAGTACTTC.

This clonotype was seen many times. The chain has TRBV2 and TRBJ1-5, with unresolved D. The CDR3 has 14 residues. The germline V gene has CDR1 SNHLY and CDR2 FYNNEI. Trimming removed 4 bases at V and 4 bases at J, with 11 bases between. CDR3 nucleotide sequence: TGTGCCAGCAGTGGCCCCCAGCGGAATCAGCCCCAGCATTTT. Its translation is CASSGPQRNQPQHF.

The chain couples TRBV28 to TRBJ2-7; D call uncertain. This CDR3 spans 14 amino acids. The ends were cut back, 6 bases at V and 2 bases at J, with 14 bases in the middle. Germline CDR1 reads MDHEN; CDR2 reads SYDVKM. For the CDR3, the DNA is TGTGCCAGCAGCCTCGTGGGTCTGACCTACGAGCAGTACTTC. Translation: CASSLVGLTYEQYF.

V usage is TRBV5-8 and J usage is TRBJ2-3, with 7 nucleotides matching TRBD2. V was clipped by 4 bases and J by 0 bases; unmatched bases: 11. The CDR3 has 17 residues. Germline V lookup: CDR1 SGHTS, CDR2 YDEGEE. The CDR3 region is CASSPFGSGRSTDTQYF. CDR3 nucleotides: TGTGCCAGCAGCCCTTTTGGTAGCGGGCGTAGCACAGATACGCAGTATTTT.

On this clonotype: The CDR3 carries no conserved terminal phenylalanine or tryptophan, so it likely arises from a read error. The chain is built from TRBV7-8 and TRBJ2-3, with no clear D. Germline CDR1 reads SGHVS; CDR2 reads FQNEAQ. V shed 3 bases and J shed 2 bases, with 12 bases lying between them. CDR3 length: 15 amino acids. CDR3 amino acids: CASSLTRPDTDTQYS. The DNA of the CDR3 is TGTGCCAGCAGCTTGACAAGGCCAGACACAGATACGCAGTATTCT.

This chain uses TRBV15 with TRBJ2-4; the match to TRBD2 covers 10 bases. This CDR3 has 15 residues. Germline V gene sequence: CDR1 LNHNV, CDR2 YYDKDF (reference sequence). The ends lost 5 bases at V and 2 bases at J; junction bases unmatched: 3. The CDR3 coding sequence is TGTGCCACCAGCCCAGCGGGGGGGACCAAAAACATTCAGTACTTC. Its protein is CATSPAGGTKNIQYF.

The CDR3 DNA sequence: TGTGCCAGCAGTGAAGGTGGGGTAAAAAACATTCAGTACTTC. Translation: CASSEGGVKNIQYF. The gene calls are TRBV6-1 and TRBJ2-4; D gene unclear. Trimming took off 1 base at V and 4 bases at J, with 8 bases between the two ends. Germline V gene data show CDR1 as MNHNS and CDR2 as SASEGT. CDR3 length equals 14 residues.

The chain is built from TRBV11-2 and TRBJ2-7; D call uncertain. The ends were cut back, 5 bases at V and 12 bases at J, with 20 bases in the middle. The germline V gene encodes CDR1 SGHAT and CDR2 FQNNGV. The CDR3 is 13 residues long. As DNA, the CDR3 is TGTGCCAGCAGCATATTAGGACCGTCCCGTACGTACTTC. It is translated as CASSILGPSRTYF.

The rearrangement links TRBV29-1 to TRBJ2-7; TRBD2 aligns across 9 bases. The trim removed 8 bases at V and 5 bases at J, leaving 10 bases unmatched. From germline, CDR1 is SQVTM and CDR2 ANQGSEA. CDR3 length: 13 residues. CDR3 sequence reads: CSIKLAGPHEQYF. In nucleotides, the CDR3 is TGCAGCATCAAGCTAGCGGGGCCCCACGAGCAGTACTTC.

V usage is TRBV2 and J usage is TRBJ2-7; D is perhaps TRBD1 or TRBD2 (5 bases each). Germline V gene lookup returns CDR1 SNHLY and CDR2 FYNNEI. This CDR3 has 12 residues. V gave up 4 bases and J gave up 2 bases, with 6 bases separating them. CDR3 nucleotides: TGTGCCAGCAGTGTGGGACCCTACGAGCAGTACTTC. It codes for CASSVGPYEQYF.

This chain joins TRBV3-1 and TRBJ2-7; no clear D gene. The germline gives CDR1 LGHDT, CDR2 YNNKEL (reference sequence). There are 13 residues in the CDR3. The germline V and J ends were trimmed by 4 bases and 2 bases, with 9 bases remaining between them. The CDR3 here is CASSPLNTYEQYF. CDR3 bases: TGTGCCAGCAGCCCGCTGAATACCTACGAGCAGTACTTC.

There are a few counts of this clonotype. The genes are TRBV5-1 and TRBJ1-4; 9 bases agree with TRBD1. Germline V gene data show CDR1 as SGHRS and CDR2 as YFSETQ. With 4 bases clipped from V and 7 bases from J, the junction kept 5 bases outside the gene matches. The CDR3 totals 14 residues. The CDR3 protein is CASSPGTGIEKLFF. CDR3 DNA: TGCGCCAGCAGCCCCGGGACAGGGATTGAAAAACTGTTTTTT.

The chain joins TRBV20-1 to TRBJ2-5; 9 nucleotides match TRBD2. The CDR3 sequence is 15 residues long. Trimming cost V 0 bases and J 10 bases; bases outside gene matches: 12. Per germline, CDR1 DFQATT and CDR2 SNEGSKA (reference sequence). Here the CDR3 DNA reads TGCAGTGCTAGAGATCGGGTTACTAGCGGGCAGTTCCAGTACTTC. Its protein is CSARDRVTSGQFQYF.

This clonotype was seen a few times. The genes are TRBV5-1 and TRBJ2-7; 9 bases are a match to TRBD1. The V gene end was trimmed by 1 base and the J gene end by 6 bases; junction bases not matched to a gene: 8. The germline V gene has CDR1 SGHRS and CDR2 YFSETQ. CDR3 length equals 15 residues. The CDR3 loop is CASSLRWTGAFEQYF. CDR3 sequence (DNA): TGCGCCAGCAGCTTGCGCTGGACAGGGGCCTTCGAGCAGTACTTC. The full variable domain, completed using reference TRBV5-1 and TRBJ2-7, is KAGVTQTPRYLIKTRGQQVTLSCSPISGHRSVSWYQQTPGQGLQFLFEYFSETQRNKGNFPGRFSGRQFSNSRSEMNVSTLELGDSALYLCASSLRWTGAFEQYFGPGTRLTVT.

The gene calls are TRBV2 and TRBJ1-2, with D possibly matching TRBD1 (6 bases). CDR1 and CDR2 from the germline V gene are SNHLY and FYNNEI. Deletions cut 2 bases from V and 6 bases from J, with 13 bases between. The CDR3 has 14 residues. The DNA of the CDR3 is TGTGCCAGCAGTGAAACTGGACAGACCAATGGCTACACCTTC. Residues: CASSETGQTNGYTF.

The rearrangement uses TRBV6-5 and TRBJ2-6; 7 bases map to TRBD1. CDR3 length: 17 amino acids. Germline-derived CDR1 and CDR2 are MNHEY and SVGAGI. V lost 5 bases, J lost 0 bases, and 7 bases stayed unmatched. The CDR3 DNA is TGTGCCAGCAGTCTGACAGGGTGGACCTCTGGGGCCAACGTCCTGACTTTC. Its translation: CASSLTGWTSGANVLTF.

The chain couples TRBV5-1 to TRBJ2-5; perhaps D is TRBD1 or TRBD2 (6 bases each). The CDR3 runs to 15 residues. Per germline, CDR1 SGHRS and CDR2 YFSETQ. V lost 4 bases and J 5 bases, leaving 18 bases between the germline ends. The CDR3 DNA sequence: TGCGCCAGCAGCACAGGAGGGGGTCGAATGGAGACCCAGTACTTC. Protein sequence: CASSTGGGRMETQYF.